These 17 T cell receptor beta chains were all obtained from the same sample, sequenced in a study of T-cell memory formation after mild COVID-19. TCRdb independently ran MiXCR on the 5' RACE reads; one entry per CDR3 protein. The repertoire has 80,000 to 90,000 distinct CDR3 sequences, roughly 25% of them found once; the top ten carry about 40%. The sample consisted of PBMCs or a T cell subset sorted from them (not recorded which). The receptors stem from a man younger than 35 who had mild COVID-19 (a few samples of this study predate the infection). Cell type and time point are not known.

The chain links TRBV9 to TRBJ1-5, with D unclear. The germline V gene encodes CDR1 SGDLS and CDR2 YYNGEE. The CDR3 spans 13 residues. The V gene lost 4 bases and the J gene lost 7 bases, with 12 bases spanning the gap. The CDR3 nucleotides read TGTGCCAGCAGCCCCCACGACCTCCAGCCCCAGCATTTT. It specifies CASSPHDLQPQHF.

Many counts were recorded for this clonotype. The chain combines TRBV20-1 with TRBJ2-1, with 9 bases identical to TRBD2. CDR3 length: 14 amino acids. The germline V gene has CDR1 DFQATT and CDR2 SNEGSKA (reference sequence). V gave up 1 base and J gave up 4 bases; unmatched junction bases: 2. CDR3 protein: CSARGLAEYNEQFF. The CDR3, as DNA: TGCAGTGCTAGAGGACTAGCGGAATACAATGAGCAGTTCTTC.

This clonotype was counted only a few times. CDR3 sequence (DNA): TGCGCCAGCAAGTTGCGGGAGTCGGTC. It is translated as CASKLRESV. The chain recombines TRBV5-1 with TRBJ2-7; 7 bases map to TRBD2. Germline V gene data show CDR1 as SGHRS and CDR2 as YFSETQ. The CDR3 loop spans 9 amino acids.

J is TRBJ2-1 and V is TRBV12-3 or TRBV12-4; 8 positions match TRBD1. The V and J ends lost 6 bases and 8 bases, in that order; junction bases with no gene match: 9. The CDR3 is 14 amino acids. CDR3 nucleotide sequence: TGTGCCAGCAGGGGGTCAGGGGGCGACGATGAGCAGTTCTTC. This codes for CASRGSGGDDEQFF.

The chain combines TRBV27 with TRBJ1-6; no reliable D call. This CDR3 contains 16 residues. V shed 3 bases and J shed 7 bases, with 16 bases lying between them. The germline V gene encodes CDR1 MNHEY and CDR2 SMNVEV (reference sequence). The CDR3 sequence is CASSFRAVDWNSPLHF. For the CDR3, the DNA is TGTGCCAGCAGTTTTCGGGCCGTCGATTGGAATTCACCCCTCCACTTT.

The chain recombines TRBV12-3 or TRBV12-4 with TRBJ1-4; D remains unclear. The length of the CDR3 is 12 residues. V was shortened by 6 bases and J by 7 bases, with 9 bases between the two germline ends. The CDR3 nucleotides are TGTGCCAGCAGCCAGCGTCGTGAAAAACTGTTTTTT. It is translated as CASSQRREKLFF.

This clonotype has more than one count but fewer than ten. The chain uses TRBV6-6 and TRBJ2-7; a weak D match, TRBD2 (5 bases). Trimming took off 2 bases at V and 3 bases at J, with 11 bases between the two ends. Germline CDR1 is MNHNY and CDR2 is SVGAGI (reference sequence). This CDR3 is built from 14 residues. CDR3 coding DNA: TGTGCCAGCAGTTACGGCGGAGGAGTCTACGAGCAGTACTTC. Translation: CASSYGGGVYEQYF.

This clonotype was seen a few times. The rearrangement links TRBV7-3 to TRBJ2-3; tentative D call: TRBD2 (7 bases). Germline CDR1 and CDR2: SGHTA and FQGTGA. V lost 2 bases to trimming and J lost 4 bases, with 10 bases between them. CDR3 size: 14 residues. The CDR3 reads CASSLGGAADTQYF. CDR3 DNA sequence: TGTGCCAGCAGCTTAGGGGGGGCCGCAGATACGCAGTATTTT.

This clonotype was counted a few times. The rearrangement links TRBV12-3 or TRBV12-4 to TRBJ2-3; TRBD1 matches 9 bases. With 5 bases clipped from V and 4 bases from J, the junction kept 7 bases outside the gene matches. This CDR3 has 15 residues. The CDR3: CASSHTGTGSDTQYF. CDR3 nucleotide sequence: TGTGCCAGCAGTCACACCGGGACAGGGTCAGATACGCAGTATTTT.

The chain recombines TRBV5-1 with TRBJ2-3; D not resolved. CDR1 is SGHRS, CDR2 YFSETQ, per germline. Trimming stripped 0 bases from V and 0 bases from J, with 11 bases between. This CDR3 region has 16 residues. The CDR3 DNA reads TGCGCCAGCAGCTTGGGAGAGACCCCGAGCACAGATACGCAGTATTTT. Translating it yields CASSLGETPSTDTQYF.

The table lists this clonotype with a few counts. The chain joins TRBV4-1 to TRBJ1-6; a weak D match, TRBD1 (6 bases). The CDR3 contains 16 residues. Germline CDR1 and CDR2: MGHRA and YSYEKL. The V and J ends lost 4 bases and 9 bases respectively, with 19 bases between them. The DNA of the CDR3 is TGCGCCAGCAGCCCGAGGGAGCCAGGGGTTGGTTCACCCCTCCACTTT. Protein sequence: CASSPREPGVGSPLHF.

The genes are TRBV5-1 and TRBJ2-7, with 9 bases identical to TRBD1. The CDR3 length is 15 residues. The V gene's germline CDR1 is SGHRS and CDR2 YFSETQ. With 4 bases clipped from V and 6 bases from J, the junction kept 11 bases outside the gene matches. The CDR3 DNA reads as TGCGCCAGCAGCGCCTGGGACAGGGATTCATCCGAGCAGTACTTC. It encodes CASSAWDRDSSEQYF.

V is TRBV6-2 or TRBV6-3 and J is TRBJ1-5, with TRBD1 matching over 10 bases. The ends lost 6 bases at V and 4 bases at J; junction bases unmatched: 6. There are 15 residues in the CDR3. The germline V gene has CDR1 MNHEY and CDR2 SVGEGT. The CDR3 region is CASSFRTGGNQPQHF. The CDR3 region has the DNA TGTGCCAGCAGCTTTCGGACAGGGGGGAATCAGCCCCAGCATTTT.

This clonotype was recorded a few times. The V call is TRBV7-9, the J call TRBJ2-3, with a weak D call TRBD1 (6 bases). Germline V lookup: CDR1 SEHNR, CDR2 FQNEAQ (reference sequence). V was cut by 3 bases and J by 4 bases, with 14 bases left in between. CDR3 length equals 15 residues. CDR3 nucleotides: TGTGCCAGCAGCTTTGGGGGCGTTATCGCAGATACGCAGTATTTT. This translates into CASSFGGVIADTQYF.

The genes are TRBV10-3 and TRBJ2-1; TRBD2 agrees at 8 bases. This CDR3 region has 15 residues. V was pared by 3 bases and J by 2 bases, with 3 bases of the junction left unmatched. CDR1 and CDR2 from the germline V gene are ENHRY and SYGVKD. Here the CDR3 DNA reads TGTGCCATCAGTGAAGAAGCGGGGGCCTACAATGAGCAGTTCTTC. Its translation is CAISEEAGAYNEQFF.

V is TRBV9 and J is TRBJ1-3; weak D call: TRBD1 (5 bases). The CDR3 is 13 residues long. The germline V gene has CDR1 SGDLS and CDR2 YYNGEE. V was trimmed by 4 bases and J by 8 bases, leaving 13 bases between them. The CDR3 here is CASSPSGEDTIYF. The CDR3 DNA is TGTGCCAGCAGCCCTTCGGGGGAAGACACCATATATTTT.

The gene calls are TRBV15 and TRBJ2-2, with D possibly matching TRBD2 (6 bases). The CDR3 spans 14 residues. The V gene's germline CDR1 is LNHNV and CDR2 YYDKDF (reference sequence). V was clipped by 3 bases and J by 6 bases, with 11 bases between them. Written as DNA, the CDR3 is TGTGCCACCAGCAGGGCCTCGGGGGCCGGGGAGCTGTTTTTT. Its protein product is CATSRASGAGELFF.